The source of this TCR beta chain is a study of cytomegalovirus exposure and HLA in healthy donors. Study-level results: Most sequenced TCRs were rare (though some public TCRs occurred in many donors).

Regarding this clone: Its specificity is unknown.

This CDR3 comprises 14 residues. V was pared by 2 bases and J by 9 bases, with 15 bases between. In germline, CDR1 is SGHDT, CDR2 YYEEEE. Primers for the PCR totalled 60 Vbeta and 13 Jbeta. Measured with immunoSEQ multiplex PCR; TCRdb has only the in-frame clones, and not every one. The sample has roughly 120,000 clones; 77% are singletons. This receptor was taken from a woman in her 40s in good health and CMV-seropositive. Sequencing was done on a sample of PBMCs. This rearrangement joins TRBV5-6 to TRBJ2-1, with D possibly being TRBD1 (7 bases). The CDR3 nucleotides are TGTGCCAGCAGCTTTACGGACAGGAGGGGTGAGCAGTTCTTC. Its protein product is CASSFTDRRGEQFF.